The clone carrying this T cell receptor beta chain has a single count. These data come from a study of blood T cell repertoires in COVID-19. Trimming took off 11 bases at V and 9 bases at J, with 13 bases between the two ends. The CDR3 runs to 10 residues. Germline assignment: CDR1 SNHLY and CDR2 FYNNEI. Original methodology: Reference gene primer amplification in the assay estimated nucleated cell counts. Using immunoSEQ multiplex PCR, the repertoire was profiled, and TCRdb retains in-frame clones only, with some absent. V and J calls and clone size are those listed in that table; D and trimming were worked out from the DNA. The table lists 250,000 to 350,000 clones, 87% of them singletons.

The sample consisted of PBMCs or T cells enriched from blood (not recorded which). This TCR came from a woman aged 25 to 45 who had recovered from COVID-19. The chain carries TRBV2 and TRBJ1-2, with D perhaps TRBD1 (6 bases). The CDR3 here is CAGTQGCYTF. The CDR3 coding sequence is TGTGCCGGGACCCAGGGGTGCTACACCTTC.